This TCR beta chain was sequenced during a study of radiotherapy plus CTLA-4 blockade in lung cancer. Chemo-refractory metastatic non-small-cell lung cancer patients received focal radiation with ipilimumab CTLA-4 blockade. TCRdb keeps only in-frame clones here, not all; method: immunoSEQ multiplex PCR. The sample records tens of thousands of clones, about four fifths being singletons. Study results and caveats: Reportedly, early blood T cell clone dynamics best predicted response, with interferon-beta. Researchers report tumor-derived TCR clones expanding in blood after radiotherapy plus ipilimumab.

About this clone itself: Its target is unknown.

This TCR derives from a human donor with non-small cell lung cancer that progressed on radiotherapy plus ipilimumab. Source: peripheral blood, taken from a patient treated with radiotherapy plus ipilimumab.

CDR3 sequence (DNA): TGCGCCAGCAGCTCCCGGATCTCTAGCACAGATACGCAGTATTTT. Amino acid sequence: CASSSRISSTDTQYF. The rearrangement uses TRBV5-1 and TRBJ2-3; no clear D. The length of the CDR3 is 15 residues. Germline lookup yields CDR1 SGHRS and CDR2 YFSETQ. V lost 3 bases, J lost 0 bases, and 11 bases lay in between.